A single sample is the source of the 6 T cell receptor beta chains below, sequenced in a study of shared clonotypes between healthy human individuals. Repertoires were generated with immunoSEQ multiplex PCR, while TCRdb's copy carries only in-frame clones and drops some. The sample has over a million clones, roughly 74% seen once; the top ten hold roughly 0.57%. Material: memory CD4+ T cells from PBMCs. Documented subset: CD45RA-negative fraction. These receptors all come from a young man in good health. Some clones in this sample may be carry-over from other donors' samples.

This sequence joins TRBV7-2 and TRBJ1-1; D possibly corresponds to TRBD1 (5 bases). The CDR3 runs to 13 residues. Trimming took off 4 bases at V and 11 bases at J, with 17 bases between the two ends. Germline lookup yields CDR1 SGHTA and CDR2 FQGNSA. The CDR3 region is CASSSTTYGGAFF. DNA for the CDR3: TGTGCCAGCAGCTCAACGACATATGGGGGGGCTTTCTTT.

V usage is TRBV7-2 and J usage is TRBJ1-5; tentative D call: TRBD1 (5 bases). The V end was cut by 8 bases, the J end by 2 bases, with 16 bases between. The CDR3 loop spans 15 amino acids. Germline V lookup: CDR1 SGHTA, CDR2 FQGNSA. The CDR3 sequence is CASALEGRGNQPQHF. The CDR3 coding sequence is TGTGCCAGCGCCCTGGAGGGGAGGGGCAATCAGCCCCAGCATTTT. Full variable domain (missing parts from reference TRBV7-2 and TRBJ1-5): GAGVSQSPSNKVTEKGKDVELRCDPISGHTALYWYRQSLGQGLEFLIYFQGNSAPDKSGLPSDRFSAERTGGSVSTLTIQRTQQEDSAVYLCASALEGRGNQPQHFGDGTRLSIL.

V gene TRBV5-4 combines with J gene TRBJ2-7; 9 nucleotides align to TRBD1. Unmatched junction bases numbered 2, after V lost 0 bases and J lost 4 bases. Germline lookup yields CDR1 SGHNT and CDR2 YYREEE (reference sequence). This CDR3 spans 14 amino acids. The CDR3 reads CASSLGQGEYEQYF. Written as DNA, the CDR3 is TGTGCCAGCAGCTTGGGACAGGGGGAGTACGAGCAGTACTTC.

This chain joins TRBV29-1 and TRBJ2-1; 8 nucleotides line up with TRBD2. Germline CDR1 SQVTM, CDR2 ANQGSEA. The CDR3 covers 11 residues. V lost 8 bases and J lost 9; bases outside the gene matches: 6. CDR3 in amino acids: CSLAGGSEQFF. The CDR3 DNA follows: TGCAGCCTTGCGGGGGGCAGTGAGCAGTTCTTC.

The chain has TRBV10-3 and TRBJ2-3; 8 bases are shared with TRBD1. The V and J ends lost 5 bases and 4 bases, in that order; junction bases with no gene match: 11. CDR1 ENHRY and CDR2 SYGVKD come from the germline V gene. The CDR3 spans 16 residues. The CDR3 loop is CAISRSGGPVADTQYF. The DNA of the CDR3 is TGTGCCATCAGTAGATCAGGGGGCCCAGTGGCAGATACGCAGTATTTT.

The chain employs TRBV27 and TRBJ1-1; D call uncertain. Germline V CDR1 and CDR2: MNHEY, SMNVEV (reference sequence). Trimming pared 3 bases from V and 2 bases from J, leaving 10 bases between. The CDR3 runs to 14 residues. This CDR3 is CASSLEGINTEAFF. The DNA of the CDR3 is TGTGCCAGCAGTTTGGAAGGGATCAACACTGAAGCTTTCTTT.